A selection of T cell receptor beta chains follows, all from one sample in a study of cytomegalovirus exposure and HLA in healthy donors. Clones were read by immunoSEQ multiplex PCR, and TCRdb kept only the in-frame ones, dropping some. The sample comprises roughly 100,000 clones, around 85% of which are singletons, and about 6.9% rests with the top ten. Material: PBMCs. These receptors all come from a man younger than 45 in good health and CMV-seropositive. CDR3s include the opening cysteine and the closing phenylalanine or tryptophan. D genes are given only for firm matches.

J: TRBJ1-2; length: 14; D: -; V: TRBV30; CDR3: CAWTFTGTPYGYTF
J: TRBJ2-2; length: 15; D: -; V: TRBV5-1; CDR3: CASSLKGGDTGELFF
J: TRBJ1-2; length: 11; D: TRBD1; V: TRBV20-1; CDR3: CSLQGNYGYTF
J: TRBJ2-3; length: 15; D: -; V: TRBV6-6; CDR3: CASSYRGISRDTQYF
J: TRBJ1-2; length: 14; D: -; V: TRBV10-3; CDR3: CAISDPGRGGGYTF
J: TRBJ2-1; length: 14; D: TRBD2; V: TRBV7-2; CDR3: CASSSGTRYNEQFF
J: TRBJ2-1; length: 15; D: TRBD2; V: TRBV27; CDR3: CASSPGAGVQDEQFF
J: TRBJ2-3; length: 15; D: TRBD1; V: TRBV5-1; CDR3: CASKQRTGGTDTQYF
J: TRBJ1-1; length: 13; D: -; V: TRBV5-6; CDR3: CASSLGQDTEAFF
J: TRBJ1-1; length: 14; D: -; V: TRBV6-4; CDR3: CASSDSNRNTEAFF